This T cell receptor (beta chain) was profiled in a study of T cell clonotyping in hematopoietic cell transplantation. Points from the study as a whole: After transplant, recipient diversity fell while pathologically expanded clonotypes grew through day 180.

This clone was seen more than once but under ten times. The target antigen is unknown. V lost 3 bases, J lost 3 bases, and 12 bases lay in between. The CDR3 extends over 13 amino acids. Germline values: CDR1 GTSNPN, CDR2 SVGIG (reference sequence). Profiling relied on immunoSEQ multiplex PCR, and the TCRdb table lists in-frame clones only, not all of them. Here the sample spans tens of thousands of clones, around 83% being singletons. As for time point: recipient sample about 28 days before transplant, after cytoreduction. This chain joins TRBV30 and TRBJ2-7; D uncertain. The sequence derives from a man in his 60s with myelodysplastic syndrome. Some clones in this sample may be carry-over from other donors' samples. Material: peripheral blood mononuclear cells, obtained before stem cell transplant. The CDR3 sequence: CAWRVPMGYEQYF. In nucleotides, the CDR3 is TGTGCCTGGAGGGTGCCCATGGGCTACGAGCAGTACTTC.